What follows is one T cell receptor (beta chain) and its context. The data originate from a study of blood T cell repertoires in COVID-19. At the level of the study: Sites in the United States, Italy and Spain provided acute and convalescent COVID-19 samples. T cells, B-cell-depleted T cells, or PBMCs provided the cDNA or gDNA that served as material.

Recovery among Cohort 3 donors was established by two negative PCRs, clearance, or symptom resolution. Sequencing was performed with immunoSEQ multiplex PCR; in TCRdb, only in-frame clones are kept and a portion is missing. The sample records approximately 200,000 clones, roughly four fifths being singletons. Sequencing was carried out using PBMCs or T cells enriched from blood (not recorded which). The receptor was isolated from a man aged 35 to 55 who had recovered from COVID-19.

The CDR3 protein is CASSKLGADTQYF. The DNA of the CDR3 is TGTGCCAGCAGTAAACTCGGGGCAGATACGCAGTATTTT. The chain employs TRBV6-5 and TRBJ2-3; tentative D call: TRBD2 (5 bases). V lost 5 bases and J lost 4, with 10 bases in between. The CDR3 consists of 13 residues. CDR1 MNHEY and CDR2 SVGAGI come from the germline V gene.